This T cell receptor beta chain stems from a study of T-cell memory formation after mild COVID-19. TCRdb re-analysed the 5' RACE reads in MiXCR, keeping a single row per CDR3 protein. The sample includes some 440,000 distinct CDR3 sequences, more than 20% seen only once; the top ten take roughly an eighth. This clonotype was seen a handful of times. The germline V gene has CDR1 SGHTA and CDR2 FQGNSA. The CDR3 runs 14 residues. V shed 7 bases and J shed 0 bases, with 13 bases lying between them. This rearrangement joins TRBV7-2 to TRBJ2-7, with D perhaps given as TRBD1 or TRBD2 (6 bases each). Sample: PBMCs or a T cell subset sorted from them (not recorded which). The receptor's source is an adult woman who had mild COVID-19 (a few samples of this study predate the infection). Cell type and time point are not known. CDR3 bases: TGTGCCAGCAAGTGGGGGGCGAGCTCCTACGAGCAGTACTTC. Its translation: CASKWGASSYEQYF.